This T cell receptor (beta chain) emerged from a study of blood T cell repertoires in COVID-19 (dated by TCRdb to about 2020). About the study as a whole: The collaborator samples originated in the United States, Italy and Spain and spanned the acute and convalescent phases of COVID-19. The material from the prospective study consisted of cDNA or gDNA derived from T cells, B-cell-depleted T cells, or PBMCs. Deeply sampled blood TCRbeta repertoires from subjects exposed to, actively infected with, or recovered from COVID-19 were included in the dataset. A freely available public database, intended as a resource for researchers studying the immune response to SARS-CoV-2, is where the repertoires were released. The samples were drawn from two sources: the first 160 participants of the ongoing ImmuneRACE study, and fewer than 1,500 subjects contributed by 6 global collaborators. A de-identified subject ID, COVID-19 status, age in years and sex were almost always included in the sample metadata. HLA class I and class II types, where available, came from metadata supplied by the sample provider rather than from assay-based typing. The paper's findings and limits, for the study overall: Clinical and demographic metadata were provided uncurated, with the amount varying by source and participant.

TCRbeta CDR3 regions were amplified from genomic DNA by means of the immunoSEQ Assay, a bias-controlled multiplex PCR. The study's own analysis went as follows. The number of nucleated cells in each sample was estimated from the amplification of reference gene primers within the assay. To quantify the absolute abundance of each unique TCRbeta CDR3 rearrangement, sequence reads were collapsed and filtered. For each sample, productive Simpson clonality was calculated by taking the square root of Simpson's diversity index across productive rearrangements. Entries here come from immuneACCESS through TCRdb and include only in-frame sequences with V and J called. Some clones fail to appear in such tables; in the studies checked, an unresolved V gene covers under half of the shortfall, and the cause of the remainder is unknown. V and J calls and clone size are those listed in that table; D and trimming were worked out from the DNA. The sample includes 60,000 to 75,000 clones, with about 90% observed a single time. The ten largest clones add up to roughly 5.6% of the sample.

Collaborating institutions collected whole blood in K2EDTA tubes following their own protocols. For TCRbeta analysis, collaborators shipped samples in one of three forms: frozen whole blood, isolated PBMCs, or DNA extracted from either of those sample types. About this clone: Its antigen target is currently unknown. No base qualities exist here, and no much larger clone lies one base off it.

CDR1 and CDR2, per the germline V gene, are SGHDT and YYEEEE. The CDR3 contains 17 residues, cysteine and phenylalanine counted. Only the CDR3 DNA stays, 51 bases, in frame from base 1. V and J are trimmed by 4 bases and 4 bases, and the gene matches miss 7 bases of the junction. Sequenced sample: peripheral blood. The chain couples TRBV5-6 to TRBJ2-3, with 15 central nucleotides matching TRBD2. The sequence derives from a human donor in a cohort sampled during active COVID-19. The nucleotide sequence reads TGTGCCAGCAGCCCAGGACTAGCGGGGGGGTTTTCAGATACGCAGTATTTT. This yields the protein CASSPGLAGGFSDTQYF.